Following are 24 T cell receptor beta chains from one sample sequenced in a study of OX40 agonist ivuxolimab in advanced cancers. Only in-frame clones appear in the TCRdb table, and some are missing; sequencing was by immunoSEQ multiplex PCR. Of tens of thousands of clones listed, 70% to 90% are singletons. The material was CD4+ or CD8+ T cells sorted from blood, obtained in a trial of the OX40 agonist ivuxolimab. These receptors were obtained from an adult with an advanced solid tumor such as melanoma, head and neck, liver or kidney cancer.

This sequence joins TRBV12-5 and TRBJ1-5, with TRBD1 matching 8 bases. Trimming at V came to 6 bases and at J to 4 bases, leaving 2 bases not matched to a gene. CDR3 length: 13 residues. Germline CDR1 is LGHNT and CDR2 is FRNRAP. The chain's CDR3 is CASGRTGNQPQHF. In DNA, the CDR3 is TGTGCTAGTGGAAGGACAGGGAATCAGCCCCAGCATTTT. Based on the CDR3 plus reference TRBV12-5 and TRBJ1-5, the full variable domain is DARVTQTPRHKVTEMGQEVTMRCQPILGHNTVFWYRQTMMQGLELLAYFRNRAPLDDSGMPKDRFSAEMPDATLATLKIQPSEPRDSAVYFCASGRTGNQPQHFGDGTRLSIL.

In its sample, this clone was seen once. This chain connects TRBV11-2 to TRBJ2-5; 10 bases are shared with TRBD2. The V gene end was trimmed by 5 bases and the J gene end by 2 bases; junction bases not matched to a gene: 8. The CDR3 totals 16 residues. The germline CDR1 and CDR2 sequences are SGHAT and FQNNGV. The CDR3 spells CASSARVAGGQETQYF. DNA for the CDR3: TGTGCCAGCAGCGCCCGGGTAGCGGGGGGTCAAGAGACCCAGTACTTC.

This sequence joins TRBV10-3 and TRBJ2-3; D gene ambiguous. Trimming removed 6 bases from V and 4 bases from J, with 17 bases in between. The V gene's germline CDR1 is ENHRY and CDR2 SYGVKD. The length of the CDR3 is 15 residues. The CDR3 sequence: CAISFGAPTADTQYF. The CDR3 DNA sequence: TGTGCCATCAGCTTTGGTGCGCCAACCGCAGATACGCAGTATTTT.

The genes are TRBV27 and TRBJ1-3, with no clear D. Germline CDR1 is MNHEY and CDR2 is SMNVEV (reference sequence). CDR3 length equals 15 residues. Between the trimmed V and J ends, which lost 6 bases and 2 bases, there was a span of 14 bases. DNA for the CDR3: TGTGCCAGCAGCCTGAGGGTAGCCCCTGGAAACACCATATATTTT. Translated: CASSLRVAPGNTIYF.

J is TRBJ2-2 and V is TRBV2; D might be TRBD2 (6 bases). CDR1 is SNHLY, CDR2 FYNNEI, per germline. The CDR3 runs 13 residues. With 6 bases removed from V and 6 bases from J, the gap between germline ends came to 11 bases. The CDR3 is CASRGLGPGELFF. The CDR3 DNA reads as TGTGCCAGCAGGGGACTCGGGCCCGGGGAGCTGTTTTTT.

The V and J genes are TRBV28 and TRBJ1-4, with D possibly matching TRBD1 (6 bases). This CDR3 has 14 amino acids. Germline V gene data show CDR1 as MDHEN and CDR2 as SYDVKM. V lost 2 bases and J lost 6, with 10 bases in between. The CDR3 region has the DNA TGTGCCAGCAGTTTAGGGGGCCGAGATGAAAAACTGTTTTTT. Its translation: CASSLGGRDEKLFF.

The chain is built from TRBV5-1 and TRBJ2-3, with TRBD2 identical over 10 bases. Germline V CDR1 and CDR2: SGHRS, YFSETQ. Trimming took 5 bases from V and 8 from J; bases not matched to a gene: 14. The CDR3 covers 16 residues. CDR3 in DNA: TGCGCCAGCAGTCGTATACTAGCGGGGAATGGGGTTACGCAGTATTTT. Translating it yields CASSRILAGNGVTQYF.

V is TRBV9 and J is TRBJ2-7, with 9 nucleotides matching TRBD2. V lost 0 bases and J lost 3; bases outside the gene matches: 1. Germline V gene data show CDR1 as SGDLS and CDR2 as YYNGEE. There are 14 residues in the CDR3. DNA of the CDR3: TGTGCCAGCAGCGTAGGGACTAGCGTCTACGAGCAGTACTTC. Translating it yields CASSVGTSVYEQYF.

The J gene is TRBJ1-1, the V gene TRBV11-2; D is perhaps TRBD1 (5 bases). The ends were cut back, 7 bases at V and 6 bases at J, with 15 bases in the middle. This CDR3 has 13 residues. The germline V gene has CDR1 SGHAT and CDR2 FQNNGV. Here the CDR3 reads CASTIPGGAEAFF. DNA of the CDR3: TGTGCCAGCACCATTCCCGGGGGGGCTGAAGCTTTCTTT.

This clone was seen only once. The chain carries TRBV21-1 and TRBJ2-7. TRBV21-1 is a documented pseudogene. There are 15 residues in the CDR3. CDR3 protein: CANMKERRNSYEQYF. For the CDR3, the DNA is TGTGCCAACATGAAGGAACGAAGGAATTCCTACGAGCAGTACTTC.

The gene calls are TRBV5-6 and TRBJ1-1; the D is unclear. V gave up 3 bases and J gave up 0 bases, with 15 bases separating them. CDR1 and CDR2 from the germline V gene are SGHDT and YYEEEE. The CDR3 contains 16 residues. Written as DNA, the CDR3 is TGTGCCAGCAGCTCTACAACTTTCCCGATGAACACTGAAGCTTTCTTT. It specifies CASSSTTFPMNTEAFF.

The rearrangement joins TRBV19 to TRBJ2-1; 8 bases map to TRBD2. The germline V gene has CDR1 LNHDA and CDR2 SQIVND (reference sequence). V dropped 6 bases and J dropped 14; count of bases not matched to a gene: 12. CDR3 length equals 13 residues. The chain's CDR3 is CASRHPGTSLEFF. As DNA, the CDR3 is TGTGCCAGTAGGCACCCCGGGACTAGTCTCGAGTTCTTC. Looking up the rest from reference TRBV19 and TRBJ2-1 gives the full variable domain: DGGITQSPKYLFRKEGQNVTLSCEQNLNHDAMYWYRQDPGQGLRLIYYSQIVNDFQKGDIAEGYSVSREKKESFPLTVTSAQKNPTAFYLCASRHPGTSLEFFGPGTRLTVL.

This rearrangement joins TRBV5-1 to TRBJ1-1, with 9 nucleotides matching TRBD1. The CDR3 loop spans 14 amino acids. The V and J ends lost 2 bases and 5 bases, in that order; junction bases with no gene match: 4. From germline, CDR1 is SGHRS and CDR2 YFSETQ. The CDR3 DNA is TGCGCCAGCAGCTTACAGGGGGCTAGGACTGAAGCTTTCTTT. Its translation is CASSLQGARTEAFF.

The rearrangement joins TRBV28 to TRBJ1-5; TRBD1 agrees at 7 bases. This CDR3 comprises 12 residues. V was clipped by 9 bases and J by 7 bases; unmatched bases: 6. The germline CDR1 and CDR2 sequences are MDHEN and SYDVKM. The CDR3 DNA reads as TGTGCCAGTGGAACAGGGGTGCAGCCCCAGCATTTT. Translated: CASGTGVQPQHF.

This chain connects TRBV7-8 to TRBJ2-7; D uncertain. The V gene lost 0 bases and the J gene lost 6 bases, with 9 bases spanning the gap. The length of the CDR3 is 13 residues. Germline V gene lookup returns CDR1 SGHVS and CDR2 FQNEAQ. DNA of the CDR3: TGTGCCAGCAGCTTAGCGCGGATCCGCGAGCAGTACTTC. Its translation: CASSLARIREQYF.

This chain joins TRBV5-6 and TRBJ1-2; D is ambiguous. Germline CDR1 reads SGHDT; CDR2 reads YYEEEE. The CDR3 has 11 amino acids. Trimming shortened V by 1 base and J by 8 bases, and 6 bases separated the two germline ends. The CDR3 DNA reads as TGTGCCAGCAGCTTGCGAAGAGGCTACACCTTC. Protein: CASSLRRGYTF. The full variable domain, its missing parts supplied by reference TRBV5-6 and TRBJ1-2, is DAGVTQSPTHLIKTRGQQVTLRCSPKSGHDTVSWYQQALGQGPQFIFQYYEEEERQRGNFPDRFSGHQFPNYSSELNVNALLLGDSALYLCASSLRRGYTFGSGTRLTVV.

The chain combines TRBV18 with TRBJ1-4; unclear D gene. Germline values: CDR1 KGHSH, CDR2 LQKENI. The germline V and J ends were trimmed by 2 bases and 5 bases, with 6 bases remaining between them. This CDR3 is built from 13 residues. The CDR3 reads CASSPGINEKLFF. DNA for the CDR3: TGTGCCAGCTCACCAGGGATCAATGAAAAACTGTTTTTT.

The V and J genes are TRBV7-6 and TRBJ2-2; D may be TRBD1 (6 bases). The CDR3 spans 16 residues. The ends were cut back, 3 bases at V and 0 bases at J, with 11 bases in the middle. CDR1 and CDR2 (germline): SGHVS, FNYEAQ. CDR3 DNA: TGTGCCAGCAGCTTCCTGACAGGCTCGAACACCGGGGAGCTGTTTTTT. It translates to CASSFLTGSNTGELFF.

The chain joins TRBV6-1 to TRBJ1-5; maybe TRBD1 (6 bases). CDR3 length equals 13 residues. V lost 4 bases and J lost 4, with 8 bases in between. The germline V gene has CDR1 MNHNS and CDR2 SASEGT. Written as DNA, the CDR3 is TGTGCCAGCAGTGGAGACAGGAATCAGCCCCAGCATTTT. Translating it yields CASSGDRNQPQHF.

The chain links TRBV7-3 to TRBJ2-3, with 8 positions matching TRBD1. Losses at the gene ends were 5 bases for V and 3 bases for J; bases not matched to a gene: 4. The CDR3 consists of 14 residues. The germline CDR1 and CDR2 sequences are SGHTA and FQGTGA. The CDR3 loop reads CASSTGQVTDTQYF. CDR3 nucleotide sequence: TGTGCCAGCAGCACGGGACAGGTTACAGATACGCAGTATTTT.

The rearrangement joins TRBV5-1 to TRBJ2-3; possible D gene TRBD2, 5 bases. With 0 bases removed from V and 6 bases from J, the gap between germline ends came to 5 bases. CDR1 is SGHRS and CDR2 is YFSETQ in the germline V gene. The CDR3 contains 12 residues. As DNA, the CDR3 is TGCGCCAGCAGCTTGGGGGAGGATACGCAGTATTTT. It yields the protein CASSLGEDTQYF.

This clone occurred a few times. The chain couples TRBV30 to TRBJ1-1; the D is unclear. The CDR3 is made up of 11 amino acids. Germline V CDR1 and CDR2: GTSNPN, SVGIG (reference sequence). The V gene lost 1 base and the J gene lost 5 bases, with 5 bases spanning the gap. The CDR3 sequence is CAWSGRTEAFF. As DNA, the CDR3 is TGTGCCTGGAGTGGGAGAACTGAAGCTTTCTTT.

V gene TRBV21-1 combines with J gene TRBJ1-1; the D segment call TRBD1 is taken from the table without a DNA check. TRBV21-1 is given as a pseudogene. CDR3 length: 15 residues. The chain's CDR3 is CASSPGQGGSTEAFF. DNA for the CDR3: TGTGCCAGCAGCCCCGGACAGGGAGGGTCCACTGAAGCTTTCTTT.

This chain uses TRBV10-1 with TRBJ1-6; D gene unclear. Per germline, CDR1 WNHNN and CDR2 SYGVQD (reference sequence). V dropped 8 bases and J dropped 9 bases, with 29 bases sitting between them. The CDR3 extends over 18 amino acids. CDR3 amino acids: CASSFKDPPNPLSSPLHF. As DNA, the CDR3 is TGCGCCAGCTCCTTTAAGGACCCCCCAAACCCCCTGAGTTCACCCCTCCACTTT.